This TCR beta chain was sequenced for a study of T cell repertoires in cytomegalovirus infection (dated by TCRdb to between 2018 and 2021). Broadly, across the study: Alongside well-studied HLA-B-restricted epitopes, the peptide stimulations were aimed at recently identified HLA-C-restricted CMV epitopes, whose presentation resists viral immunomodulation. Donor HLA type was relevant to the analysis, because carriage of CMV infection together with the matching HLA type was indicated by public TCR beta signatures.

Broader findings and caveats from the paper: Carriers of CMV infection plus the relevant HLA type were discriminated by the cumulative frequency of public TCR beta family members in the study cohort and in an independent approximately 350-donor cohort. The ex vivo response was dominated by HLA-C-restricted CMV-specific TCR beta clonotypes, which also provided the single most frequent clonotype in two of eight donors.

The instrument was an Illumina HiSeq 1500. The public reads were reprocessed in TCRdb via fastp at Q25 and MiXCR, keeping in-frame beta chains. Merged by CDR3 protein, the rows form single entries marked with the most common genes and DNA. In this sample the table shows roughly 860,000 distinct CDR3 sequences, about 31% of which occur a single time. Together, the top ten hold around 12% of the sample. The label giving this sample's treatment or condition can be read as: in vitro stimulation with specific CMV peptide epitopes to enrich CMV-specific T cells. The CDR3 starts with the cysteine, ends with the phenylalanine, and has 15 residues. Just CDR3 DNA is preserved here, 45 bases in frame from base 1. Based on the germline V gene, the CDR1 and CDR2 sequences are MNHNS and SASEGT. V is shortened by 2 bases, J by 3 bases, and the region joining them spans 12 bases. Details on this clonotype: There is no known antigen for this receptor. Base qualities are not at hand, and no much larger clone is one base apart.

The sequenced sample was cultured CD8+ T cells from PBMCs, obtained from culture after CMV antigen stimulation. The chain was built from TRBV6-1 and TRBJ2-3, and the D gene may be TRBD1, 5 bases matching. The TCR sequence derives from a human donor in good health (CMV status not recorded). Some clones in this sample may be carry-over from other donors' samples. The CDR3 region has the sequence CASSEKGARTDTQYF. The nucleotide sequence reads as follows: TGTGCCAGCAGTGAAAAAGGGGCCCGAACAGATACGCAGTATTTT.